The rows below give T cell receptor beta chains drawn from one sample of a study of cytomegalovirus exposure and HLA in healthy donors. Sequencing used immunoSEQ multiplex PCR; TCRdb keeps in-frame clones, though not all of them. The table shows under 200,000 clones, with about 81% occurring only once. Sequences were obtained from PBMCs. The receptors derive from a woman aged 30 to 39 in good health and CMV-seronegative. Each CDR3 is given without its conserved first and last residue. The order of the fields is V gene, J gene, CDR3 protein.

TRBV15,TRBJ2-7,ATSRPQGYEQY
TRBV5-1,TRBJ2-3,ASSLGASGGFTDTQY
TRBV4-1,TRBJ1-4,ASFGGTENEKLF
TRBV27,TRBJ2-1,ASSTETGRSYNEQF
TRBV4-1,TRBJ1-3,ASSFPDAGGTIY
TRBV5-1,TRBJ1-1,ASKQGAPNTEAF
TRBV6-4,TRBJ2-3,ASSERGGPDTQY
TRBV5-4,TRBJ1-2,ASSLGFDRGNYGYT
TRBV6-5,TRBJ2-7,ASTPTARGYEQY
TRBV29-1,TRBJ1-5,SVEEDRNQPQH
TRBV2,TRBJ1-1,ASSPGQLNTEAF
TRBV11-2,TRBJ2-1,ASSLDIAGGYNEQF
TRBV19,TRBJ2-7,ASSTFFARDTYEQY
TRBV6-5,TRBJ2-5,ASSYSIFRTGGSQY
TRBV5-4,TRBJ2-7,ASSLDSTTYEQY
TRBV19,TRBJ2-7,ASRRPGGAQYEQY
TRBV11-2,TRBJ1-4,ASSFPRGIGGEKLF
TRBV12-5,TRBJ1-2,ALRGDGYT
TRBV14,TRBJ2-2,ASTEQGAPRTGELF
TRBV12-5,TRBJ1-5,ASGRDNNQPQH
TRBV27,TRBJ2-7,ASSRGLERWEQY
TRBV7-9,TRBJ2-7,AIVGRQGGYEQY
TRBV28,TRBJ1-4,ASSRGGEEKLF
TRBV5-4,TRBJ1-1,ASTRGTSSTEAF
TRBV9,TRBJ2-3,ASSVGGSYSTDTQY
TRBV27,TRBJ1-1,ASKIWGRGIKNTEAF
TRBV5-1,TRBJ1-4,ASSPQASSLGEKLF
TRBV28,TRBJ1-3,ASSLQGAGGNTIY
TRBV30,TRBJ1-2,AWNSGYGYT
TRBV27,TRBJ2-5,ASRETGGKETQY
TRBV7-3,TRBJ2-7,ASSLSRDTSYEQY
TRBV7-8,TRBJ2-6,ASSLPGANVLT
TRBV11-1,TRBJ2-1,ASSPREVGLNEQF
TRBV18,TRBJ2-7,ASSPAGQTYEQY